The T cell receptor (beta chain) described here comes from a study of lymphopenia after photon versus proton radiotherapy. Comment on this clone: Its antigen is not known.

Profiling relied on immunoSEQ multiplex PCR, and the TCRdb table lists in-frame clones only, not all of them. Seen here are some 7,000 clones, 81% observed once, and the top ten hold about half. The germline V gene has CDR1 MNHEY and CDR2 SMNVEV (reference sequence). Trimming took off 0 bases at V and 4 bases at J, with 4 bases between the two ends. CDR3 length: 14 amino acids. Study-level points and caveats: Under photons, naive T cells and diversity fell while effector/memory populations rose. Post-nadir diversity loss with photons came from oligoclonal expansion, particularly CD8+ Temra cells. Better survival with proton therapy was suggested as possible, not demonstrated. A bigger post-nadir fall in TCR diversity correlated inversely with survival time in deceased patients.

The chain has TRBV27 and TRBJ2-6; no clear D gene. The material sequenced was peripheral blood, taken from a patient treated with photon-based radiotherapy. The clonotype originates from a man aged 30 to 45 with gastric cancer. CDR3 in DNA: TGTGCCAGCAGTTTATCTGCGGGGGCCAACGTCCTGACTTTC. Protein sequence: CASSLSAGANVLTF.